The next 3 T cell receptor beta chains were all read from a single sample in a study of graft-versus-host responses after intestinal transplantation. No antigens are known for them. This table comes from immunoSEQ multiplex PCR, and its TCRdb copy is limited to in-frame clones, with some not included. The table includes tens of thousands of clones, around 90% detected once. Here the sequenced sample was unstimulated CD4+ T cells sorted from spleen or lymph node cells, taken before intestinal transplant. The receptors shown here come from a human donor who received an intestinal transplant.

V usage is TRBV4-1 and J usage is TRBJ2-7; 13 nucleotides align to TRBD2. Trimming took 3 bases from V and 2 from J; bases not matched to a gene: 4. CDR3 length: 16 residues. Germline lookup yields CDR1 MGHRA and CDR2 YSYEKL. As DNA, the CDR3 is TGCGCCAGCAGCCACGACGGGACTAGCGGGACCTACGAGCAGTACTTC. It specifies CASSHDGTSGTYEQYF.

CDR3: CASSLDKTLTQYF. The CDR3, as DNA: TGTGCCAGCAGTTTGGACAAAACCCTTACGCAGTATTTT. The chain links TRBV28 to TRBJ2-3; tentative D call: TRBD1 (5 bases). The germline V gene encodes CDR1 MDHEN and CDR2 SYDVKM. With 3 bases removed from V and 8 bases from J, the gap between germline ends came to 12 bases. The CDR3 runs 13 residues.

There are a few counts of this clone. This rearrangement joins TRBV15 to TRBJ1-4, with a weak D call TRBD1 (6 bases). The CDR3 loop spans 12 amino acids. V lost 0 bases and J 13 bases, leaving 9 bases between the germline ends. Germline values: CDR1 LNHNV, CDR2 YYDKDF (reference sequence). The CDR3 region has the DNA TGTGCCACCAGCAGAGATGGACAGAGACTGTTTTTT. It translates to CATSRDGQRLFF.